Presented here are 20 T cell receptor beta chains from one specimen sequenced in a study of T cell responses to AZD1222 COVID-19 vaccine. Sequenced by immunoSEQ multiplex PCR; TCRdb stores in-frame clones only, minus some. The data contain some 130,000 clones, more than 75% of them singletons. Sequencing was performed on peripheral blood, taken on day 0 of AZD1222 vaccination. The receptors originated from an adult in good health.

As to this clone: This sample also contains other DNA sequences that code for the same CDR3. The chain employs TRBV5-1 and TRBJ1-5, with a possible D match to TRBD1 (5 bases). The CDR3 has 14 amino acids. Germline-derived CDR1 and CDR2 are SGHRS and YFSETQ. The ends were cut back, 2 bases at V and 4 bases at J, with 10 bases in the middle. CDR3 DNA sequence: TGCGCCAGCAGCTTAGGGGCAGGGAATCAGCCCCAGCATTTT. Translating gives CASSLGAGNQPQHF.

The rearrangement links TRBV30 to TRBJ2-2; 7 bases line up with TRBD2. Germline trimming cut 1 base from V and 7 bases from J; bases unmatched to any gene: 6. Looked up from germline, CDR1 is GTSNPN and CDR2 is SVGIG (reference sequence). CDR3 length equals 14 residues. For the CDR3, the DNA is TGTGCCTGGAGTGAGGGGCGGGGGTACGGGGAGCTGTTTTTT. Translating it yields CAWSEGRGYGELFF.

The J gene is TRBJ1-2, the V gene TRBV6-4; 7 positions match TRBD1. Per the germline V gene, CDR1 is MRHNA and CDR2 is SNTAGT. This CDR3 region has 17 residues. Unmatched junction bases numbered 19, after V lost 6 bases and J lost 6 bases. The CDR3 sequence is CASSPGGGQTLMDGYTF. In DNA form, the CDR3 reads TGTGCCAGCAGCCCCGGGGGGGGACAGACCTTGATGGATGGCTACACCTTC.

The chain has TRBV27 and TRBJ1-4; D ambiguous. V was cut by 5 bases and J by 6 bases, with 7 bases left in between. This CDR3 is built from 12 residues. Germline CDR1 and CDR2: MNHEY and SMNVEV (reference sequence). CDR3 region: CASSHPDEKLFF. CDR3 bases: TGTGCCAGCAGTCACCCGGATGAAAAACTGTTTTTT.

This clone was counted between two and nine times. This chain links TRBV6-5 with TRBJ2-1, with D tentatively TRBD1 (5 bases). CDR1 and CDR2 (germline): MNHEY, SVGAGI. V was trimmed by 0 bases and J by 7 bases, leaving 13 bases between them. CDR3 length: 15 amino acids. Written as DNA, the CDR3 is TGTGCCAGCAGTTACTCGCAAGGGGCGAAGAATGAGCAGTTCTTC. Amino acid sequence: CASSYSQGAKNEQFF.

The V gene is TRBV21-1, the J gene TRBJ1-2. TRBV21-1 is annotated as a pseudogene. The CDR3 length is 18 residues. CDR3 in DNA: TGTGCCAGCTCGAAAATTGGACCTTCGGACGGAACTAACTATGGCTACACCTTC. Amino acid sequence: CASSKIGPSDGTNYGYTF.

This chain links TRBV24-1 with TRBJ1-3, with D perhaps matching TRBD1 (5 bases). The CDR3 has 12 amino acids. Germline CDR1 reads KGHDR; CDR2 reads SFDVKD. Trimming removed 3 bases at V and 9 bases at J, with 8 bases between. The chain's CDR3 is CATSDGGGTIYF. The CDR3 DNA follows: TGTGCCACCAGTGATGGGGGAGGCACCATATATTTT.

This chain uses TRBV7-2 with TRBJ2-3; 9 nucleotides agree with TRBD2. Germline CDR1 reads SGHTA; CDR2 reads FQGNSA. V gave up 2 bases and J gave up 8 bases; unmatched junction bases: 14. This CDR3 spans 17 amino acids. CDR3 in DNA: TGTGCCAGCAGCTTATACGGGACTAGCCAGGTGCCTGGTACGCAGTATTTT. Translating gives CASSLYGTSQVPGTQYF.

Concerning this clone: This same CDR3 is encoded by further DNA sequences in the sample. The rearrangement uses TRBV18 and TRBJ1-1, with D possibly matching TRBD1 (5 bases). Looked up from germline, CDR1 is KGHSH and CDR2 is LQKENI. The CDR3 sequence is 13 residues long. Trimming shortened V by 3 bases and J by 3 bases, and 8 bases separated the two germline ends. Written as DNA, the CDR3 is TGTGCCAGCTCACCGGGGGGAGACACTGAAGCTTTCTTT. As protein: CASSPGGDTEAFF.

The V call is TRBV3-1 (or the pseudogene TRBV3-2), the J call TRBJ2-1; 7 bases map to TRBD2. CDR3 length equals 18 residues. V gave up 2 bases and J gave up 0 bases; unmatched junction bases: 10. The germline V gene has CDR1 LGHDT and CDR2 YNNKEL (reference sequence). The CDR3 DNA reads TGTGCCAGCAGCCAACCCAGTCTAGCGGTGATCTCCTACAATGAGCAGTTCTTC. Its translation is CASSQPSLAVISYNEQFF.

The V call is TRBV6-5, the J call TRBJ1-1; D unclear. CDR1 is MNHEY and CDR2 is SVGAGI in the germline V gene. Trimming stripped 6 bases from V and 2 bases from J, with 13 bases between. The CDR3 totals 14 residues. Written as DNA, the CDR3 is TGTGCCAGCAGGACGGCACAGCCAAACACTGAAGCTTTCTTT. It is translated as CASRTAQPNTEAFF.

The chain uses TRBV13 and TRBJ2-7, with TRBD2 matching over 11 bases. Trimming cost V 6 bases and J 6 bases; bases outside gene matches: 10. This CDR3 spans 15 amino acids. CDR1 PRHDT and CDR2 FYEKMQ come from the germline V gene (reference sequence). The CDR3 bases are TGTGCCAGCAGTCCTCCTAGCGGGGGGCCTACCGAGCAGTACTTC. The encoded protein is CASSPPSGGPTEQYF.

The chain employs TRBV5-1 and TRBJ2-7, with a possible D match to TRBD1 (6 bases). Germline assignment: CDR1 SGHRS and CDR2 YFSETQ. The V end was cut by 0 bases, the J end by 2 bases, with 12 bases between. The CDR3 contains 15 residues. The DNA of the CDR3 is TGCGCCAGCAGCTTGGACGGGACACCTACCTACGAGCAGTACTTC. Translation: CASSLDGTPTYEQYF.

This clone has only one observation. The genes are TRBV4-1 and TRBJ1-5, with D unclear. Trimming removed 0 bases from V and 7 bases from J, with 13 bases in between. Germline lookup yields CDR1 MGHRA and CDR2 YSYEKL. This CDR3 comprises 15 residues. The CDR3 here is CASSQDRGLGQPQHF. In nucleotides, the CDR3 is TGCGCCAGCAGCCAAGATCGAGGACTGGGGCAGCCCCAGCATTTT.

This clone has a single count. The V gene is TRBV6-1, the J gene TRBJ1-5, with no clear D. Germline CDR1 and CDR2: MNHNS and SASEGT. Trimming removed 0 bases at V and 3 bases at J, with 3 bases between. This CDR3 has 13 residues. The CDR3 region has the DNA TGTGCCAGCAGTGAAGCAAACAATCAGCCCCAGCATTTT. It translates to CASSEANNQPQHF.

The chain carries TRBV19 and TRBJ2-1; 11 nucleotides match TRBD2. Germline trimming cut 5 bases from V and 0 bases from J; bases unmatched to any gene: 18. The germline V gene encodes CDR1 LNHDA and CDR2 SQIVND (reference sequence). This CDR3 is built from 21 residues. The CDR3 bases are TGTGCCAGTAGTCTGCTTTCGATGGGTAGCGGGGGGGTTAGCTCCTACAATGAGCAGTTCTTC. Protein: CASSLLSMGSGGVSSYNEQFF. Supplemented by reference TRBV19 and TRBJ2-1, the full variable domain reads DGGITQSPKYLFRKEGQNVTLSCEQNLNHDAMYWYRQDPGQGLRLIYYSQIVNDFQKGDIAEGYSVSREKKESFPLTVTSAQKNPTAFYLCASSLLSMGSGGVSSYNEQFFGPGTRLTVL.

This chain joins TRBV4-1 and TRBJ2-7; 9 bases are shared with TRBD1. Trimming cost V 2 bases and J 3 bases; bases outside gene matches: 5. This CDR3 contains 15 residues. The germline gives CDR1 MGHRA, CDR2 YSYEKL. CDR3 residues: CASSQPGQGRYEQYF. CDR3 DNA: TGCGCCAGCAGCCAACCGGGACAGGGCCGCTACGAGCAGTACTTC.

The chain combines TRBV19 with TRBJ1-4; D is unclear. CDR1 and CDR2 (germline): LNHDA, SQIVND (reference sequence). The V end lost 5 bases, the J end lost 0 bases, and 7 bases lay between the germline ends. The CDR3 extends over 14 amino acids. The DNA of the CDR3 is TGTGCCAGTAGTCGTCGTGCAACTAATGAAAAACTGTTTTTT. It specifies CASSRRATNEKLFF.

The chain couples TRBV15 to TRBJ1-4; D gene unclear. The CDR3 length is 15 residues. The germline V gene has CDR1 LNHNV and CDR2 YYDKDF (reference sequence). Trimming took off 1 base at V and 8 bases at J, with 14 bases between the two ends. CDR3 in DNA: TGTGCCACCAGCAGAGTGAAGTACCTGGGGGAAAAACTGTTTTTT. Protein sequence: CATSRVKYLGEKLFF.

The rearrangement joins TRBV19 to TRBJ1-5; D remains unclear. The germline CDR1 and CDR2 sequences are LNHDA and SQIVND (reference sequence). V gave up 2 bases and J gave up 0 bases, with 5 bases separating them. The CDR3 has 14 amino acids. The CDR3 DNA sequence: TGTGCCAGTAGTATATGGAATAGCAATCAGCCCCAGCATTTT. It codes for CASSIWNSNQPQHF.